A selection of T cell receptor beta chains follows, all from one sample in a study of shared clonotypes between healthy human individuals. Measured with immunoSEQ multiplex PCR; TCRdb has only the in-frame clones, and not every one. This table holds about 2.5 million clones, less than 95% found once. Sequenced material: naive CD4+ T cells from PBMCs. The receptors shown here come from a man aged 18 to 29 in good health. Some clones in this sample may be carry-over from other donors' samples. The CDR3 runs from the conserved cysteine through the conserved F or W.

TRBV28	TRBJ1-5	15	CASSSPDIGDQPQHF
TRBV14	TRBJ1-6	15	CASSQIGRVNSPLHF
TRBV4-1	TRBJ2-3	19	CASSQETSGRRGRPDTQYF
TRBV4-2	TRBJ2-7	20	CASSQVQGSSLREGTYEQYF
TRBV10-1	TRBJ2-3	16	CASSTGTDWSTDTQYF
TRBV7-6	TRBJ2-1	16	CASSLVSSGRIFEQFF
TRBV9	TRBJ2-7	14	CASSPTQGTREQYF
TRBV4-2	TRBJ2-5	14	CASSTRPGWETQYF
TRBV27	TRBJ2-1	17	CASSGTQDRARYNEQFF
TRBV5-4	TRBJ1-2	13	CASSYPLTGGYTF
TRBV4-2	TRBJ2-2	15	CASSQGGRGTGELFF
TRBV7-3	TRBJ2-3	16	CASSLMGDWSADTQYF
TRBV27	TRBJ2-7	15	CASSSTSGGNYEQYF
TRBV28	TRBJ2-7	13	CASSFYRDREQYF
TRBV5-1	TRBJ2-5	14	CASSPGRTQETQYF
TRBV6-6	TRBJ1-3	13	CASTTGAGNTIYF
TRBV6-5	TRBJ1-2	13	CASRRTGNYGYTF
TRBV19	TRBJ1-2	13	CASSIEAGYGYTF
TRBV15	TRBJ1-1	13	CATSTGGNTEAFF
TRBV5-1	TRBJ2-7	14	CASSLGGGRSEQYF
TRBV10-3	TRBJ2-1	16	CAISGTSGSSYNEQFF
TRBV18	TRBJ2-2	13	CASSRQGPGELFF
TRBV7-8	TRBJ2-7	15	CASSLSAGMVYEQYF
TRBV2	TRBJ2-1	15	CASSEGAVSYNEQFF
TRBV5-1	TRBJ2-5	17	CASSLPLADPFIETQYF
TRBV28	TRBJ2-2	16	CASSLWTGANTGELFF
TRBV9	TRBJ2-5	14	CASSVARGRETQYF
TRBV5-1	TRBJ1-1	15	CASSWVRGVNTEAFF
TRBV30	TRBJ2-1	17	CAWRETSGRGPYNEQFF
TRBV5-1	TRBJ1-2	15	CASSEGQGGGYGYTF
TRBV27	TRBJ1-2	12	CASSLSGSGYTF
TRBV7-2	TRBJ2-2	16	CASREARGWNTGELFF
TRBV7-2	TRBJ2-1	14	CASIRDRFGDEQFF